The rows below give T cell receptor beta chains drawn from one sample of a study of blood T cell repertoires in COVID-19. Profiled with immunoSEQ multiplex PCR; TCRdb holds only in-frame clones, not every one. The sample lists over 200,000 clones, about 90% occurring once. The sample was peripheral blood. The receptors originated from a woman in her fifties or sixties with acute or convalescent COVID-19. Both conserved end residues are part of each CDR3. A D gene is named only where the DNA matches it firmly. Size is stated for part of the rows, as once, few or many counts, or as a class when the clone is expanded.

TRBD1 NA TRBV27 CASSLTPGTVNTEAFF
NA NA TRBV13 CASSLVTGYEQYF
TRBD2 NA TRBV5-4 CASSRAGSGRETQYF
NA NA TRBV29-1 CSCRPGGRYEQYF
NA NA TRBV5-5 CASSLGQIRADTQYF
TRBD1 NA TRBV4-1 CASSRSDRGRAFF
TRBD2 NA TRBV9 CASSVSGLAGYEQYF
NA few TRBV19 CASSKGADQPQHF
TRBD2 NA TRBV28 CASSGASGYNNEQFF
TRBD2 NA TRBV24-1 CATSDPPGLNNEQFF
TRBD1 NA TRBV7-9 CASSFRTGGNEQFF
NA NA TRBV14 CASSQDIFSYEQYF
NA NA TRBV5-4 CASSGGGRGNTIYF
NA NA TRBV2 CASSETVSNQPQHF
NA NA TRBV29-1 CSAYRVPTEQYF
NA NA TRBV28 CASTIRWDKDGYTF
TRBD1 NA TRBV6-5 CASTEGRGPRYEQYF
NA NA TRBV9 CASSGGGGRGNTIYF
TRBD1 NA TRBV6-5 CASRSGTANTEAFF
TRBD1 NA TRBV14 CASSQDVAGGSGGYTF
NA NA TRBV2 CASSVTANTEAFF
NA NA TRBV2 CASSDGVRNTEAFF
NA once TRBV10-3 CAISEPMTQGYNEQFF
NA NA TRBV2 CASSYSYNQPQHF
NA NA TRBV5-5 CASSLRNMNTEAFF
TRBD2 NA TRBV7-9 CASSLWTSGSSTGELFF
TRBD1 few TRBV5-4 CASSVSGQGSVRSGNTIYF
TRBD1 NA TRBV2 CASSLDRGNTEAFF
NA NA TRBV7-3 CASSLFPASSYNEQFF
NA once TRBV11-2 CASSLGGINTGELFF
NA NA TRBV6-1 CASSSIIAGNQPQHF
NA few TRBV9 CASSPRLNGGEKLFF
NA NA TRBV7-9 CASSLGDLVGTEAFF
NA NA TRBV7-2 CASSLAAGRKTQYF
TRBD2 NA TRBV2 CASKLRLAGDKETQYF
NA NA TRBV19 CASSGNRADTQYF
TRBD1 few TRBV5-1 CASSLEDRVGGYTF
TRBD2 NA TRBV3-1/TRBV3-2 CASSPSGIASYEQYF
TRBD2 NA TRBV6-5 CASSLREGPYEQYF
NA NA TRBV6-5 CASSYGVVEDSYEQYF
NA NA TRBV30 CAWSGQGSSPLHF
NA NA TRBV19 CASMVGGAGNQPQHF
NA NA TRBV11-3 CASSLRGSTGELFF
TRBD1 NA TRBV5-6 CASSSAGTGIRNEQFF
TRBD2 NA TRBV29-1 CSVETPTGTSGSLVPYEQYF
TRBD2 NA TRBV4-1 CASSLWTSGGQETQYF
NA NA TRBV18 CASSPWVAANLNTEAFF
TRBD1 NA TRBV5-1 CASSTRQGANTGELFF
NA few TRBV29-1 CSVGGRGGRSNTEAFF
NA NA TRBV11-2 CASSQTRVGRAETQYF
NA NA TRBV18 CASFPRGGIGTDTQYF
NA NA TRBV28 CASSQVWAGNYGYTF
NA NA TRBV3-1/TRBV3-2 CASSARRWGGGNTIYF